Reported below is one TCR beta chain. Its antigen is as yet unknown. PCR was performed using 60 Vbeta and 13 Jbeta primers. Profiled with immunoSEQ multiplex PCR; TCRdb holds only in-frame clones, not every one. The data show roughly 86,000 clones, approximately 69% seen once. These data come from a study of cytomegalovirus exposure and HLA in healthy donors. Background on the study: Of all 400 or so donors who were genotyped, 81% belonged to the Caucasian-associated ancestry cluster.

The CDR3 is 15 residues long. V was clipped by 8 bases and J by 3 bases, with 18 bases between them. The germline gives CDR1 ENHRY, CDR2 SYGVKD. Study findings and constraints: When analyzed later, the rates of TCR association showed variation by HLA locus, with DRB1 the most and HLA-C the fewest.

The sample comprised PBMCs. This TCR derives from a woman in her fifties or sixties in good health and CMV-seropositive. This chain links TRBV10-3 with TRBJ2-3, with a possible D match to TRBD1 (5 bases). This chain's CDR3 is CAILSTEMRTDTQYF. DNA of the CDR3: TGTGCCATCCTCTCGACAGAAATGAGGACAGATACGCAGTATTTT.